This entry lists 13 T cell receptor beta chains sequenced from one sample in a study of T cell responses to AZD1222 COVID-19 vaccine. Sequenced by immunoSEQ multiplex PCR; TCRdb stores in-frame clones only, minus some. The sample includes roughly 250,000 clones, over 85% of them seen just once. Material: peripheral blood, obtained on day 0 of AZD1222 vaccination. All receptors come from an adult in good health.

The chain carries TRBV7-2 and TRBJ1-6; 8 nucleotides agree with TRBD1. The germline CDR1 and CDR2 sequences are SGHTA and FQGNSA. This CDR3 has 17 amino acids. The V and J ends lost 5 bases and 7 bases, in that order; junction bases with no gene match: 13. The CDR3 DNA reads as TGTGCCAGCAGCGTTGGGGCCACCTACAGGGGGAATTCACCCCTCCACTTT. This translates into CASSVGATYRGNSPLHF.

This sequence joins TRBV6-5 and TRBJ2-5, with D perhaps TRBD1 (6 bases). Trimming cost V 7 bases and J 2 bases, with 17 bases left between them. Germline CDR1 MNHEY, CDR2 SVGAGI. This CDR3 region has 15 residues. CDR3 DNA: TGTGCCAGCACGGACAGTCCGAACCTTCAAGAGACCCAGTACTTC. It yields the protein CASTDSPNLQETQYF.

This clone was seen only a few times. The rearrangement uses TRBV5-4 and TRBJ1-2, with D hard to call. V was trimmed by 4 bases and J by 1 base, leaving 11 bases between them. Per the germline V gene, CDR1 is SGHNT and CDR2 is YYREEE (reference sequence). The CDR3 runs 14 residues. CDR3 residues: CASSGPDGNYGYTF. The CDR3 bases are TGTGCCAGCAGCGGACCGGACGGTAACTATGGCTACACCTTC.

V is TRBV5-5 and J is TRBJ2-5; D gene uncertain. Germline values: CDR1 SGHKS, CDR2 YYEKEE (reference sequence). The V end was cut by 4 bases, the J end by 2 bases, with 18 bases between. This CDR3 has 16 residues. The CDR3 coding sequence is TGTGCCAGCAGCCGCCTGGGTGATATAGTGCAAGAGACCCAGTACTTC. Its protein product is CASSRLGDIVQETQYF. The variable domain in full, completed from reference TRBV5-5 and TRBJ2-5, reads DAGVTQSPTHLIKTRGQQVTLRCSPISGHKSVSWYQQVLGQGPQFIFQYYEKEERGRGNFPDRFSARQFPNYSSELNVNALLLGDSALYLCASSRLGDIVQETQYFGPGTRLLVL.

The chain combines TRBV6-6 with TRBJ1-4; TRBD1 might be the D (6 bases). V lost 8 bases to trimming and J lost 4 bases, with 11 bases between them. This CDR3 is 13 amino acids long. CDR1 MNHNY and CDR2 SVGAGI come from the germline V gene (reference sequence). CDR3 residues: CASLTGNNEKLFF. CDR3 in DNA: TGTGCCAGCTTGACAGGCAATAATGAAAAACTGTTTTTT.

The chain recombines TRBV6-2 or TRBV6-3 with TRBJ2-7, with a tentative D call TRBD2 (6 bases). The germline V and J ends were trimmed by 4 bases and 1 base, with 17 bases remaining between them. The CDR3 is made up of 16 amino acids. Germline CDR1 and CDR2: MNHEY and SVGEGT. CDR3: CASSSRGSGLSYEQYF. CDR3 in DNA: TGTGCCAGCAGTTCCCGAGGTAGCGGTCTTTCCTACGAGCAGTACTTC.

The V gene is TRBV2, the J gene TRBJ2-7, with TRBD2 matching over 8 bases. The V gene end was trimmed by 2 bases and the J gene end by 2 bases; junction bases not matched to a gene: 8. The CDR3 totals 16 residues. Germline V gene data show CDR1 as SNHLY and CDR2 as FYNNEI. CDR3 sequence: CASSEQWREVTYEQYF. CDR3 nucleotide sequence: TGTGCCAGCAGTGAACAGTGGCGGGAGGTCACCTACGAGCAGTACTTC.

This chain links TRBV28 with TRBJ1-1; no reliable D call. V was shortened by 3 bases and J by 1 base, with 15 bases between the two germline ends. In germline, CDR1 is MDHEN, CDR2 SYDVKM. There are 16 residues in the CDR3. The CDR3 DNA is TGTGCCAGCAGTTTGGCCGCTCTAAGGAGGAACACTGAAGCTTTCTTT. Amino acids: CASSLAALRRNTEAFF.

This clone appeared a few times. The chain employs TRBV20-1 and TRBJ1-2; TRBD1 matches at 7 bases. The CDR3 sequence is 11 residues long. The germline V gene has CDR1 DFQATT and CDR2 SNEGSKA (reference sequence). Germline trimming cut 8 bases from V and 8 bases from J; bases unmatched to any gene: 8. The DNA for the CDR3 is TGCAGTATACAGGGGCGCGGCGGCTACACCTTC. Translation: CSIQGRGGYTF.

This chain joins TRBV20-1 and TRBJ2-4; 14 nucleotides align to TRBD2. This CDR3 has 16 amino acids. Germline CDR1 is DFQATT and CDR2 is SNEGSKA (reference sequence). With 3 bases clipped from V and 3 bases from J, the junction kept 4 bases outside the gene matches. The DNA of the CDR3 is TGCAGTGCTAGTCCCGGGACTAGCGGGGGCAAAAACATTCAGTACTTC. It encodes CSASPGTSGGKNIQYF.

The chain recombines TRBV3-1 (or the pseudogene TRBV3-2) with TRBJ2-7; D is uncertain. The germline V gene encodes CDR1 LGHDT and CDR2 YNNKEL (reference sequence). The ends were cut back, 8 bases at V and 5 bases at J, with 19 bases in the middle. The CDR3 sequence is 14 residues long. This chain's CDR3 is CASVSSGTLDEQYF. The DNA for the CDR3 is TGTGCCAGCGTCAGTTCAGGAACCCTTGACGAGCAGTACTTC.

CDR3 amino acids: CASSLGAGGPSTGELFF. For the CDR3, the DNA is TGCGCCAGCAGCTTGGGAGCGGGGGGGCCAAGCACCGGGGAGCTGTTTTTT. This chain joins TRBV5-1 and TRBJ2-2, with TRBD2 identical over 10 bases. CDR1 SGHRS and CDR2 YFSETQ come from the germline V gene. The CDR3 loop spans 17 amino acids. J gave up 4 bases and V 0 bases, and 6 bases lay outside the gene matches.

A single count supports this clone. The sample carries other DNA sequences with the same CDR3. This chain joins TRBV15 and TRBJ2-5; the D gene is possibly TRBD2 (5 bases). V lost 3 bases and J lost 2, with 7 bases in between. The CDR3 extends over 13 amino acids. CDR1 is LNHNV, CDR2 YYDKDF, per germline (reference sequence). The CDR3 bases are TGTGCCACCAGCAGGGACTTACAAGAGACCCAGTACTTC. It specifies CATSRDLQETQYF.